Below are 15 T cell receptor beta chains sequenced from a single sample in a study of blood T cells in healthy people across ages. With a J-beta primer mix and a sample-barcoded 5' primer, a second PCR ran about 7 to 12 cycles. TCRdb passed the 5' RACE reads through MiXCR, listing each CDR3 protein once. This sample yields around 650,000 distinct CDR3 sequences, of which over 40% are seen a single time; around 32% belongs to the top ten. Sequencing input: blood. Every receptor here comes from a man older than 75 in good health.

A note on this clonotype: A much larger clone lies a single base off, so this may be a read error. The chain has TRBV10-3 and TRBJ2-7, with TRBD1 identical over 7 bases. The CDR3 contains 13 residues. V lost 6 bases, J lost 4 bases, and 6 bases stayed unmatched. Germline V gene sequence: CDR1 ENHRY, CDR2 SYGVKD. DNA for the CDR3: TGTGCCATCAGCAAGGGACAGATGTACGAGCAGTACTTC. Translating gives CAISKGQMYEQYF.

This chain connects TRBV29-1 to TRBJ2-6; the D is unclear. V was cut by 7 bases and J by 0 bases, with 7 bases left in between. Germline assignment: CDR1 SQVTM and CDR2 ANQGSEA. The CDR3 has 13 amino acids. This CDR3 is CSAIDSGANVLTF. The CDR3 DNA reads TGCAGCGCTATTGACTCTGGGGCCAACGTCCTGACTTTC. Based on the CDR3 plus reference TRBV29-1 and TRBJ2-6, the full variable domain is SAVISQKPSRDICQRGTSLTIQCQVDSQVTMMFWYRQQPGQSLTLIATANQGSEATYESGFVIDKFPISRPNLTFSTLTVSNMSPEDSSIYLCSAIDSGANVLTFGAGSRLTVL.

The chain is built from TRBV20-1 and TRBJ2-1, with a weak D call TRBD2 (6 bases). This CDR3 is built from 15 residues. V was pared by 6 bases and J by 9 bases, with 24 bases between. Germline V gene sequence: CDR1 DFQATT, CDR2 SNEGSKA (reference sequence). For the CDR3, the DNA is TGCAGTGCCCGAACTATAGCGGAGCCCTTCGGTGAGCAGTTCTTC. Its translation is CSARTIAEPFGEQFF.

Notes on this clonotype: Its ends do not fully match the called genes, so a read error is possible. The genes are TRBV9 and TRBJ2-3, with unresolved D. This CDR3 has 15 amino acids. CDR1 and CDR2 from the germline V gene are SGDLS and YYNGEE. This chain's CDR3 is CASSVDTLSTDMQYF. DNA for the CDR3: TGTGCCAGCAGCGTAGATACTCTGAGCACAGATATGCAGTATTTT.

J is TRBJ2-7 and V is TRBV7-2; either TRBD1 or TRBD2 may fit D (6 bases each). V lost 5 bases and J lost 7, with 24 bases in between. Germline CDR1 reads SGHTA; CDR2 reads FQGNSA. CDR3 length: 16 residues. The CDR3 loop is CASSPQTGGMNNEQYF. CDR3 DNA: TGTGCCAGCAGCCCTCAGACAGGAGGGATGAACAATGAGCAGTACTTC.

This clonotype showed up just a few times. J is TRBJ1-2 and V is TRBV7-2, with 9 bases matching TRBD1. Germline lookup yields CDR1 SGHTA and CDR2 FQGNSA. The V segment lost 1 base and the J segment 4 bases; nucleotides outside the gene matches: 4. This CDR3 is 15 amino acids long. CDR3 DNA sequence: TGTGCCAGCAGCTTAGTGGGACAGGGAACCTATGGCTACACCTTC. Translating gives CASSLVGQGTYGYTF.

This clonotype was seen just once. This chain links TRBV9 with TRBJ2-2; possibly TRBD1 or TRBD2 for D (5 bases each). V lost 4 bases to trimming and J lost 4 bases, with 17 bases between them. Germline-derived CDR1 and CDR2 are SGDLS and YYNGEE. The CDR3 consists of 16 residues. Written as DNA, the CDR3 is TGTGCCAGCAGCCAAAGGTCGGGGCCGAGCACCGGGGAGCTGTTTTTT. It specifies CASSQRSGPSTGELFF. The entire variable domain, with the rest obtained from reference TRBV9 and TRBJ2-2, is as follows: DSGVTQTPKHLITATGQRVTLRCSPRSGDLSVYWYQQSLDQGLQFLIQYYNGEERAKGNILERFSAQQFPDLHSELNLSSLELGDSALYFCASSQRSGPSTGELFFGEGSRLTVL.

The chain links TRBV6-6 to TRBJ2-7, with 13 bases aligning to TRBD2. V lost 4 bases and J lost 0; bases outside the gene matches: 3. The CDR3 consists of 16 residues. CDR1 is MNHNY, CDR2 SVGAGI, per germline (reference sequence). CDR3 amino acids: CASSSRLAGGSYEQYF. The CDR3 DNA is TGTGCCAGCAGTTCCCGACTAGCGGGGGGCTCCTACGAGCAGTACTTC.

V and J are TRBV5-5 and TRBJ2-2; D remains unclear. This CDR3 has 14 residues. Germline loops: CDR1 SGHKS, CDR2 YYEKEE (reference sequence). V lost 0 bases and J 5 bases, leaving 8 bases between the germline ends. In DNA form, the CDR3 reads TGTGCCAGCAGCTTGGCGGGTCTGACCGGGGAGCTGTTTTTT. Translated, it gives CASSLAGLTGELFF.

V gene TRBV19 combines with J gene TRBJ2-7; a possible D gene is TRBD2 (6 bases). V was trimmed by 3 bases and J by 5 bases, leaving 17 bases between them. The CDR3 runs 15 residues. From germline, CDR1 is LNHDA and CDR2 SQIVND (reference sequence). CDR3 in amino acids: CASSIRSGEPHEQYF. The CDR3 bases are TGTGCCAGTAGTATCAGATCGGGGGAGCCCCACGAGCAGTACTTC.

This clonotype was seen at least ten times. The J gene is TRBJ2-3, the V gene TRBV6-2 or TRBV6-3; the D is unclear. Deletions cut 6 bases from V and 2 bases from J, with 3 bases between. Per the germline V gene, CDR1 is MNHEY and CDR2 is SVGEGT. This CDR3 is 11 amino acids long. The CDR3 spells CASSNTDTQYF. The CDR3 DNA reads TGTGCCAGCAGCAACACAGATACGCAGTATTTT.

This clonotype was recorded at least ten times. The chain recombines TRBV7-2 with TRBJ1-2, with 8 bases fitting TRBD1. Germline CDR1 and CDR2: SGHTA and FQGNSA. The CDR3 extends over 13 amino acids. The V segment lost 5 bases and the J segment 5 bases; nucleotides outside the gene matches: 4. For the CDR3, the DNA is TGTGCCAGCAGCCCGGACAGGGTTTATGGCTACACCTTC. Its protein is CASSPDRVYGYTF.

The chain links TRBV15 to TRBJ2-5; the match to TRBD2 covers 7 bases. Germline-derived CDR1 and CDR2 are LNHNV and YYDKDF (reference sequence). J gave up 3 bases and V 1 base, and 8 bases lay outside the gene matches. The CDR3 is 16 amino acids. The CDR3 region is CATSRATGGQEETQYF. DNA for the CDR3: TGTGCCACCAGCAGAGCGACGGGAGGACAAGAAGAGACCCAGTACTTC.

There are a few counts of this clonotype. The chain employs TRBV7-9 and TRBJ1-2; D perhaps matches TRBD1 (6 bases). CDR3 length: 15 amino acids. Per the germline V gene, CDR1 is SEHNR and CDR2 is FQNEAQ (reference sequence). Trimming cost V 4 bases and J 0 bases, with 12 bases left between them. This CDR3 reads CASSYPGHPNYGYTF. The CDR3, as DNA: TGTGCCAGCAGCTATCCGGGACACCCTAACTATGGCTACACCTTC.

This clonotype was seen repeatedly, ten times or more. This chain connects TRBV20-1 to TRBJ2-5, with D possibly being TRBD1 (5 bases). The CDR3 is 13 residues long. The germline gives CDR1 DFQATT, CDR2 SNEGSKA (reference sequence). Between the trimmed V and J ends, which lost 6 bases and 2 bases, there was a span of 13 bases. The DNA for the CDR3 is TGCAGTGCCCCATCCAGGGAACAAGAGACCCAGTACTTC. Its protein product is CSAPSREQETQYF.